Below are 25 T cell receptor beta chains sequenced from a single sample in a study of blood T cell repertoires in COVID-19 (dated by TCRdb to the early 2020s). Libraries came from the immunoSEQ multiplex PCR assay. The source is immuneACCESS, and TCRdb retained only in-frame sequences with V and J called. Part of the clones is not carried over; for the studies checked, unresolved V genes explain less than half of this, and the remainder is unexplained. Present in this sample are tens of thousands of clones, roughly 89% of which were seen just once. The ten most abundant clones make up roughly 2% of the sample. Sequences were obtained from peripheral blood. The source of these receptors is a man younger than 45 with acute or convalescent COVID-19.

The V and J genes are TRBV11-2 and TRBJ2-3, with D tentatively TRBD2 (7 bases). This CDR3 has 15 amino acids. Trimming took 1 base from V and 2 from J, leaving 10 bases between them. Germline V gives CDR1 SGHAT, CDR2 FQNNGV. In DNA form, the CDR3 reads TGTGCCAGCAGCTTAGGGCGGGGGCTCACAGATACGCAGTATTTT. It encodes CASSLGRGLTDTQYF.

CDR3 bases: TGTGCCAGCAGCTTAGCCGGTGAAAAACTGTTTTTT. It codes for CASSLAGEKLFF. The chain uses TRBV13 and TRBJ1-4; D not resolved. CDR3 length: 12 amino acids. The ends were cut back, 1 base at V and 7 bases at J, with 4 bases in the middle. The germline CDR1 and CDR2 sequences are PRHDT and FYEKMQ (reference sequence).

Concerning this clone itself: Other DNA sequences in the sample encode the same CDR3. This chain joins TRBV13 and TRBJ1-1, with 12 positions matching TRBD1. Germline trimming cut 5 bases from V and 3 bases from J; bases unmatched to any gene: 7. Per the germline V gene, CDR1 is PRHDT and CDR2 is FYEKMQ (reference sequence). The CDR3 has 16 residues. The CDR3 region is CASSPPGQGADTEAFF. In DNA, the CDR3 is TGTGCCAGCAGCCCTCCGGGACAGGGGGCGGACACTGAAGCTTTCTTT.

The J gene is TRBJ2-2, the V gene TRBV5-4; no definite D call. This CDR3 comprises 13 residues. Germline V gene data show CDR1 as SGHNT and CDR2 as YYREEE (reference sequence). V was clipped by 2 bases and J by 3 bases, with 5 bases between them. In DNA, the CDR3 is TGTGCCAGCAGCTTTACAGACACCGGGGAGCTGTTTTTT. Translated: CASSFTDTGELFF.

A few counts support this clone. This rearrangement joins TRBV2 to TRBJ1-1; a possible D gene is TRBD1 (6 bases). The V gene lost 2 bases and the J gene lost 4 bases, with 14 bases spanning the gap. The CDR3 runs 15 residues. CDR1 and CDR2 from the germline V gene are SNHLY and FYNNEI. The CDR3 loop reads CASSERAGDGTEAFF. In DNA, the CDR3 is TGTGCCAGCAGTGAAAGGGCAGGGGATGGCACTGAAGCTTTCTTT.

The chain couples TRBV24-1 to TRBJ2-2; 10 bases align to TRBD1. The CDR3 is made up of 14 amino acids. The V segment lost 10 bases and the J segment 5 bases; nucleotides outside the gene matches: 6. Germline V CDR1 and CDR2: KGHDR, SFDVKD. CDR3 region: CATRDRGLTGELFF. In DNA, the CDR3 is TGTGCCACTCGGGACAGGGGTCTTACCGGGGAGCTGTTTTTT.

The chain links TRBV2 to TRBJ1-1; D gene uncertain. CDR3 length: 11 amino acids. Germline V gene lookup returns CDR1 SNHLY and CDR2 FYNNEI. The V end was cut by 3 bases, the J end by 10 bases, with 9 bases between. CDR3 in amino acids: CASSEQEAAFF. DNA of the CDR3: TGTGCCAGCAGTGAGCAGGAAGCAGCTTTCTTT.

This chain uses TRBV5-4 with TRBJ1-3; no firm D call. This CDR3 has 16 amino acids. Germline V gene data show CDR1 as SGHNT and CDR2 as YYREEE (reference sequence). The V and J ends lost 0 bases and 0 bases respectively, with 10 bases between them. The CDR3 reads CASSLVGGLSGNTIYF. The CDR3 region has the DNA TGTGCCAGCAGCTTGGTCGGCGGGCTCTCTGGAAACACCATATATTTT.

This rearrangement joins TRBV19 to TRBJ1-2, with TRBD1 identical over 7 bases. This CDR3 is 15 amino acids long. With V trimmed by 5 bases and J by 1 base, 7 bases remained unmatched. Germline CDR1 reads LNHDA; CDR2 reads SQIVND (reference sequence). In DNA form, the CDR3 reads TGTGCCAGTAGTGCCCCGGGACAGCTTAACTATGGCTACACCTTC. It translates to CASSAPGQLNYGYTF.

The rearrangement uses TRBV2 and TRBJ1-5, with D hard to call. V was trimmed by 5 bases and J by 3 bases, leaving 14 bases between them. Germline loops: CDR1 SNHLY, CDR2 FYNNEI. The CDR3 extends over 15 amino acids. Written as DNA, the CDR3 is TGTGCCAGCAGTTTCGAGGGAACAAACAATCAGCCCCAGCATTTT. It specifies CASSFEGTNNQPQHF.

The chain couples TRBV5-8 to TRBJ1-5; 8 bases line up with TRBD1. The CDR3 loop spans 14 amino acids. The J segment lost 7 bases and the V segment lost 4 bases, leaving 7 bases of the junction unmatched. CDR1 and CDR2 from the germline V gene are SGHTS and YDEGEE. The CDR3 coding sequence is TGTGCCAGCAGCGGTGACAGGGGCGGACAGCCCCAGCATTTT. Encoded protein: CASSGDRGGQPQHF.

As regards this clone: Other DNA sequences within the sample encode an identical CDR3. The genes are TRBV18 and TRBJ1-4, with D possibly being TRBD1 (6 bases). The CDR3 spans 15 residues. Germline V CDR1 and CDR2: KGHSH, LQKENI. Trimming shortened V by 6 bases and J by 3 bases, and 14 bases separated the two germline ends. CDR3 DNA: TGTGCCAGCTCTCCTCAGACAGGTCCTAATGAAAAACTGTTTTTT. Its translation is CASSPQTGPNEKLFF.

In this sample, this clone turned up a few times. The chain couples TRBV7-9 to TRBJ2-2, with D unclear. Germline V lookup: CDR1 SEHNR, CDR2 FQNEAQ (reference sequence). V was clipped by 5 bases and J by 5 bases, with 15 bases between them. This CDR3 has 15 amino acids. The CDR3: CASSPPGVGTGELFF. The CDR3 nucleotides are TGTGCCAGCAGCCCTCCCGGAGTAGGTACCGGGGAGCTGTTTTTT.

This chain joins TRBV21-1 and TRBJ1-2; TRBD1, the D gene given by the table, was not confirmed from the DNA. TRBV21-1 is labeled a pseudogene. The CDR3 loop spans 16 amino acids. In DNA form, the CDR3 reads TGTGCCAGCAGCAAAGGAGGACAGGGGGCGCGGGATGGCTACACCTTC. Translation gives CASSKGGQGARDGYTF.

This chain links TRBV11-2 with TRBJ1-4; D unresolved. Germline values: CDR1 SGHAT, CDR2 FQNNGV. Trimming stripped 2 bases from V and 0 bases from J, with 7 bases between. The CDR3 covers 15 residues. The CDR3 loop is CASSLISATNEKLFF. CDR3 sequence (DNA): TGTGCCAGCAGCTTAATTTCAGCAACTAATGAAAAACTGTTTTTT.

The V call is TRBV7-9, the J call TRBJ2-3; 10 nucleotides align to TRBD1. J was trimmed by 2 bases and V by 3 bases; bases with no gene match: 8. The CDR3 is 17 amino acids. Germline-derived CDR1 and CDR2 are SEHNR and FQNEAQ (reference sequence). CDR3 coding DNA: TGTGCCAGCAGCTTTCTCGCGGGACAGGGGCACACAGATACGCAGTATTTT. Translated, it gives CASSFLAGQGHTDTQYF.

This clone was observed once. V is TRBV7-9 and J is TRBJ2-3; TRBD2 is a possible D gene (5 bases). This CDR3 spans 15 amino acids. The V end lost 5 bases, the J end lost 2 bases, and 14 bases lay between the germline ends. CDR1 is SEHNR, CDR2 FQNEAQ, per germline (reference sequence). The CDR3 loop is CASSLGRLYTDTQYF. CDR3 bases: TGTGCCAGCAGCCTAGGGAGACTCTACACAGATACGCAGTATTTT. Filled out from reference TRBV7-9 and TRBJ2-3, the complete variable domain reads DTGVSQNPRHKITKRGQNVTFRCDPISEHNRLYWYRQTLGQGPEFLTYFQNEAQLEKSRLLSDRFSAERPKGSFSTLEIQRTEQGDSAMYLCASSLGRLYTDTQYFGPGTRLTVL.

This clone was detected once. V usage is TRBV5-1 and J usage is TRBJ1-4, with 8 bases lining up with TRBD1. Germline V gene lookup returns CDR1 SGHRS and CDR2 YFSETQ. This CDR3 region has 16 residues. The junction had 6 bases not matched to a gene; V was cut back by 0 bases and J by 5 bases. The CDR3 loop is CASSLDVQGGNEKLFF. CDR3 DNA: TGCGCCAGCAGCTTGGACGTACAGGGGGGCAATGAAAAACTGTTTTTT.

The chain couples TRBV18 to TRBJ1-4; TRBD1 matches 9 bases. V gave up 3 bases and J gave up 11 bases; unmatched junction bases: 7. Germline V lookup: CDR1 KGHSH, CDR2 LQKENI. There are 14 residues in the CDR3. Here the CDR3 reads CASSPGTGPDKLFF. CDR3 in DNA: TGTGCCAGCTCACCTGGGACAGGGCCTGACAAACTGTTTTTT.

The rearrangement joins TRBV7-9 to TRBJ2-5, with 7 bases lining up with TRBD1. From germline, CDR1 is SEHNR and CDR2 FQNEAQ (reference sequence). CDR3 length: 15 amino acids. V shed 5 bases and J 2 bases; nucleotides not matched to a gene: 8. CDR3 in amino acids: CASSLQGQAQETQYF. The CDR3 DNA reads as TGTGCCAGCAGCCTTCAAGGACAGGCGCAAGAGACCCAGTACTTC.

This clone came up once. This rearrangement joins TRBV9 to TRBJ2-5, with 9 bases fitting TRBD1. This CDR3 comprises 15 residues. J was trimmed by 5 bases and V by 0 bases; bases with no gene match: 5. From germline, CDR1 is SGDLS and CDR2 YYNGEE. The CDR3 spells CASSVGRTGVETQYF. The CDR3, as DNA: TGTGCCAGCAGCGTAGGCCGGACAGGGGTGGAGACCCAGTACTTC.

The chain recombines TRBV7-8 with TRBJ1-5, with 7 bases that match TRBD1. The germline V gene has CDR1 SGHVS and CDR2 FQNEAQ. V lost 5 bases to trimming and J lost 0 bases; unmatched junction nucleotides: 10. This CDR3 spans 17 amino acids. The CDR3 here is CASSTPPGTASNQPQHF. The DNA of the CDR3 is TGTGCCAGCAGCACACCACCCGGGACAGCTAGCAATCAGCCCCAGCATTTT.

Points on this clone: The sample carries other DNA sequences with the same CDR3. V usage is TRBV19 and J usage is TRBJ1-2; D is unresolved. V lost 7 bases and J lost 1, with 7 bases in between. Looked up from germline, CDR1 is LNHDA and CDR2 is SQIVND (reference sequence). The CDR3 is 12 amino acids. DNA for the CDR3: TGTGCCAGTACTAGTGGTAACTATGGCTACACCTTC. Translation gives CASTSGNYGYTF. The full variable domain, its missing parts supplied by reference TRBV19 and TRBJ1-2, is DGGITQSPKYLFRKEGQNVTLSCEQNLNHDAMYWYRQDPGQGLRLIYYSQIVNDFQKGDIAEGYSVSREKKESFPLTVTSAQKNPTAFYLCASTSGNYGYTFGSGTRLTVV.

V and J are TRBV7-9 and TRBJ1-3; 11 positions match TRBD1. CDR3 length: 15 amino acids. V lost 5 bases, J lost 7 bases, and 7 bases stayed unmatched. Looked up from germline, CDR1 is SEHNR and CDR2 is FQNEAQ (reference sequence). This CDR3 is CASSQRDRGKNTIYF. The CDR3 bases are TGTGCCAGCAGCCAACGGGACAGGGGGAAGAACACCATATATTTT.

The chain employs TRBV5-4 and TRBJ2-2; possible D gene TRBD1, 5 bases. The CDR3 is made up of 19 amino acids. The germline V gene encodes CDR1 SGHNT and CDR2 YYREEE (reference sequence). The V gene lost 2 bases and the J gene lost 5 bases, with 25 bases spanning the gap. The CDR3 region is CASSFALELRAGGTGELFF. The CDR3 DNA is TGTGCCAGCAGCTTCGCCCTGGAGCTCAGGGCCGGCGGAACCGGGGAGCTGTTTTTT.